This T cell receptor (beta chain) came from a study of cytomegalovirus exposure and HLA in healthy donors. This CDR3 spans 17 amino acids. The protocol was immunoSEQ multiplex PCR, while the TCRdb copy is restricted to in-frame clones and leaves out a portion. This sample has under 75,000 clones; 95% occur once, and the top ten carry about 6.5%. This TCR derives from a woman between 18 and 29 years old in good health and CMV-seropositive. V and J are TRBV21-1 and TRBJ1-3; the table's TRBD1 call for D was not verified on the DNA. TRBV21-1 is termed a pseudogene. Input material: PBMCs. The CDR3 protein is CASSKDQGLLTGNTIYF. For the CDR3, the DNA is TGTGCCAGCAGCAAAGACCAGGGCCTACTCACCGGAAACACCATATATTTT.